The 10 T cell receptor beta chains reported below all come from one sample, sequenced in a study of shared clonotypes between healthy human individuals. Terminally differentiated effector memory CD45RA+ cells were left out of the naive CD8 fraction, which was CD45RO-negative and positively selected for CCR7. This table comes from immunoSEQ multiplex PCR, and its TCRdb copy is limited to in-frame clones, with some not included. The sample comprises about 2.2 million clones, 93% of which are singletons, and less than 2% rests with the top ten. Sequenced input: naive CD8+ T cells from PBMCs. The receptors come from a man between 18 and 29 years old in good health. Some clones in this sample may be carry-over from other donors' samples.

The gene calls are TRBV10-3 and TRBJ2-1; 9 bases match TRBD2. Germline V CDR1 and CDR2: ENHRY, SYGVKD. Trimming cost V 4 bases and J 7 bases; bases outside gene matches: 5. This CDR3 spans 14 amino acids. DNA for the CDR3: TGTGCCATCAGTGTTAGCGGGGGAGGGAATGAGCAGTTCTTC. This sequence encodes CAISVSGGGNEQFF.

This chain uses TRBV2 with TRBJ2-7; TRBD2 matches at 7 bases. The CDR3 length is 16 residues. Germline V gene lookup returns CDR1 SNHLY and CDR2 FYNNEI. J was trimmed by 1 base and V by 6 bases; bases with no gene match: 12. Here the CDR3 reads CASSGLPRGFSYEQYF. The DNA of the CDR3 is TGTGCCAGCAGCGGCCTGCCGCGGGGGTTTTCCTACGAGCAGTACTTC.

J is TRBJ2-3 and V is TRBV9; the match to TRBD2 covers 7 bases. The CDR3 is 14 residues long. Unmatched junction bases numbered 3, after V lost 0 bases and J lost 5 bases. CDR1 and CDR2 from the germline V gene are SGDLS and YYNGEE. CDR3 residues: CASSVDGRLDTQYF. The CDR3, as DNA: TGTGCCAGCAGCGTAGACGGGAGGTTAGATACGCAGTATTTT. The complete variable domain, with remaining parts taken from reference TRBV9 and TRBJ2-3, reads DSGVTQTPKHLITATGQRVTLRCSPRSGDLSVYWYQQSLDQGLQFLIQYYNGEERAKGNILERFSAQQFPDLHSELNLSSLELGDSALYFCASSVDGRLDTQYFGPGTRLTVL.

The rearrangement joins TRBV10-3 to TRBJ1-4, with a possible D match to TRBD1 (6 bases). Deletions cut 11 bases from V and 8 bases from J, with 12 bases between. CDR3 length: 11 amino acids. Germline V gene sequence: CDR1 ENHRY, CDR2 SYGVKD. CDR3 amino acids: CAAGALEKLFF. The DNA of the CDR3 is TGTGCCGCAGGGGCACTAGAAAAACTGTTTTTT.

J is TRBJ2-7 and V is TRBV9; a weak D match, TRBD2 (6 bases). The CDR3 runs 17 residues. Trimming removed 0 bases at V and 2 bases at J, with 18 bases between. In germline, CDR1 is SGDLS, CDR2 YYNGEE. CDR3 coding DNA: TGTGCCAGCAGCGTAGGGTCGGGAGAACGTCCGCCCTACGAGCAGTACTTC. Translating it yields CASSVGSGERPPYEQYF.

The V gene is TRBV18, the J gene TRBJ2-1, with TRBD2 matching 13 bases. The CDR3 covers 20 residues. CDR1 and CDR2 (germline): KGHSH, LQKENI. Trimming removed 3 bases from V and 8 bases from J; junction bases left unmatched: 19. The CDR3 loop is CASSPRTSGSLTQTLDEQFF. DNA of the CDR3: TGTGCCAGCTCACCCAGGACTAGCGGGAGTCTTACACAGACGCTGGATGAGCAGTTCTTC.

The chain carries TRBV11-3 and TRBJ2-1; D not certain. V was shortened by 4 bases and J by 10 bases, with 11 bases between the two germline ends. The CDR3 runs to 12 residues. Germline CDR1 reads SGHNT; CDR2 reads YENEEA. The DNA of the CDR3 is TGTGCCAGCAGCTCGGGCCAACAAGAGCAGTTCTTC. Translation: CASSSGQQEQFF.

The sample holds a few counts of this clone. This chain joins TRBV27 and TRBJ1-5; TRBD1 matches at 8 bases. Germline V gene sequence: CDR1 MNHEY, CDR2 SMNVEV (reference sequence). The CDR3 consists of 16 residues. The V and J ends lost 5 bases and 2 bases, in that order; junction bases with no gene match: 8. The CDR3 protein is CASSTVGQGGNQPQHF. CDR3 bases: TGTGCCAGCAGTACCGTTGGACAGGGTGGCAATCAGCCCCAGCATTTT.

V is TRBV19 and J is TRBJ1-5; D unclear. The V end was cut by 0 bases, the J end by 0 bases, with 6 bases between. Germline values: CDR1 LNHDA, CDR2 SQIVND (reference sequence). The CDR3 has 15 amino acids. CDR3: CASSIEAGSNQPQHF. As DNA, the CDR3 is TGTGCCAGTAGTATAGAGGCAGGTAGCAATCAGCCCCAGCATTTT. Based on the CDR3 plus reference TRBV19 and TRBJ1-5, the full variable domain is DGGITQSPKYLFRKEGQNVTLSCEQNLNHDAMYWYRQDPGQGLRLIYYSQIVNDFQKGDIAEGYSVSREKKESFPLTVTSAQKNPTAFYLCASSIEAGSNQPQHFGDGTRLSIL.

CDR3 sequence (DNA): TGTGCCAGCAGCTTAGGGGGGGGATCCTACGAGCAGTACTTC. Translation gives CASSLGGGSYEQYF. The V and J genes are TRBV7-7 and TRBJ2-7; 7 bases agree with TRBD2. With 1 base clipped from V and 1 base from J, the junction kept 1 base outside the gene matches. The CDR3 extends over 14 amino acids. The V gene's germline CDR1 is SSHAT and CDR2 FNYEAQ (reference sequence). The full variable domain, in which reference TRBV7-7 and TRBJ2-7 provide the parts outside the CDR3, is GAGVSQSPRYKVTKRGQDVTLRCDPISSHATLYWYQQALGQGPEFLTYFNYEAQPDKSGLPSDRFSAERPEGSISTLTIQRTEQRDSAMYRCASSLGGGSYEQYFGPGTRLTVT.